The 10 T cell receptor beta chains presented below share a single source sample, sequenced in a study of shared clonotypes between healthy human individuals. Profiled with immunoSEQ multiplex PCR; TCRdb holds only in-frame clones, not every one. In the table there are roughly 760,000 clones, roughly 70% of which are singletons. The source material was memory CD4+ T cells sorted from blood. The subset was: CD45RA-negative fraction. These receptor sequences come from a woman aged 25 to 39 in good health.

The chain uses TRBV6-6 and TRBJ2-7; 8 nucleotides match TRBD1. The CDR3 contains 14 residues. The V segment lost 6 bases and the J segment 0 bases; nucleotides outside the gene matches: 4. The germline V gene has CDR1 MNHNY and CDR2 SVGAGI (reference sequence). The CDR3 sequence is CASRSRGLSYEQYF. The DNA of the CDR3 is TGTGCCAGCAGATCCAGGGGGCTCTCCTACGAGCAGTACTTC.

The CDR3, as DNA: TGTGCCAGCAGTCCGCCACTGGGACAGGGACCCTCCTACGAGCAGTACTTC. This translates into CASSPPLGQGPSYEQYF. The chain is built from TRBV28 and TRBJ2-7, with 9 nucleotides matching TRBD1. The CDR3 is made up of 17 amino acids. Germline loops: CDR1 MDHEN, CDR2 SYDVKM. Germline trimming cut 5 bases from V and 0 bases from J; bases unmatched to any gene: 11.

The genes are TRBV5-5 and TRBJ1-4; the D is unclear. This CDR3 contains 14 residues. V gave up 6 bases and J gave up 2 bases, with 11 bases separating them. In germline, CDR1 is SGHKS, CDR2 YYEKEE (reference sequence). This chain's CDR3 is CASTAGWTNEKLFF. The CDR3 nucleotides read TGTGCCAGCACGGCTGGGTGGACTAATGAAAAACTGTTTTTT. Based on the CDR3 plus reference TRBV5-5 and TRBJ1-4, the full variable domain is DAGVTQSPTHLIKTRGQQVTLRCSPISGHKSVSWYQQVLGQGPQFIFQYYEKEERGRGNFPDRFSARQFPNYSSELNVNALLLGDSALYLCASTAGWTNEKLFFGSGTQLSVL.

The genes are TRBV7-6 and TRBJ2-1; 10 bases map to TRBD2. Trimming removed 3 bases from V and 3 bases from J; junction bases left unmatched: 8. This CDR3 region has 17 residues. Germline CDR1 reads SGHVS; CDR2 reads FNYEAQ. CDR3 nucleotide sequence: TGTGCCAGCAGCTTGTTTCCCCGGACTAGCGGCTACAATGAGCAGTTCTTC. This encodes CASSLFPRTSGYNEQFF.

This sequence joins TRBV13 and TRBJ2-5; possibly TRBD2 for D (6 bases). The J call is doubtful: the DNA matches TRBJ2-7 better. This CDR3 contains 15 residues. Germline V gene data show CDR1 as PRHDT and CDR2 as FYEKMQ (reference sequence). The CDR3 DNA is TGTGCCAGCAGCTTAAAACTTCGGGAGAGACGCGAGCAGTACTTC. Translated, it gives CASSLKLRERREQYF.

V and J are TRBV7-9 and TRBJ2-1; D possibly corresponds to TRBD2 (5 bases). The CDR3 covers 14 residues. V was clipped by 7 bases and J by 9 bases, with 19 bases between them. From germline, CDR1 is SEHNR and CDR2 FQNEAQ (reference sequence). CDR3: CASNPPQRALEQFF. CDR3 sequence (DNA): TGTGCCAGCAACCCCCCTCAGAGGGCGCTTGAGCAGTTCTTC.

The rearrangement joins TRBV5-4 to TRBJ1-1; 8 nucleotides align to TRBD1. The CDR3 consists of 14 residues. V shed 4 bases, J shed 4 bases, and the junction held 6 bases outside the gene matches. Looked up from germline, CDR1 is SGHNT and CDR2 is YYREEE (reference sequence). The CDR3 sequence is CASSADRVGTEAFF. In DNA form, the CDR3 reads TGTGCCAGCAGCGCGGACAGGGTCGGCACTGAAGCTTTCTTT.

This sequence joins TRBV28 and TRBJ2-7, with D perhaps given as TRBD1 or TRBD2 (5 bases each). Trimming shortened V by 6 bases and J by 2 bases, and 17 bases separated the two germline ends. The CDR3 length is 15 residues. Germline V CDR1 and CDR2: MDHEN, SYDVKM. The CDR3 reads CASRPLDSGPYEQYF. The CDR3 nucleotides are TGTGCCAGCAGACCCCTAGACAGCGGCCCCTACGAGCAGTACTTC.

The CDR3 DNA reads TGCGCCAGCAGCTTAGGACTAGGGGAGGCCGGGGAGCTGTTTTTT. This encodes CASSLGLGEAGELFF. This chain links TRBV5-1 with TRBJ2-2, with 7 positions matching TRBD2. Germline assignment: CDR1 SGHRS and CDR2 YFSETQ. This CDR3 contains 15 residues. The junction had 7 bases not matched to a gene; V was cut back by 2 bases and J by 6 bases. The variable domain in full, with the rest retrieved from reference TRBV5-1 and TRBJ2-2, is KAGVTQTPRYLIKTRGQQVTLSCSPISGHRSVSWYQQTPGQGLQFLFEYFSETQRNKGNFPGRFSGRQFSNSRSEMNVSTLELGDSALYLCASSLGLGEAGELFFGEGSRLTVL.

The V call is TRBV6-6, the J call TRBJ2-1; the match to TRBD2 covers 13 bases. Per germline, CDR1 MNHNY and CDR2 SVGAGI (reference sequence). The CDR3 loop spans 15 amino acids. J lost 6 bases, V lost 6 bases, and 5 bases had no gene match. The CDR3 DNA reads TGTGCCAGCAGACATACTAGCGGGAGGGCCAATGAGCAGTTCTTC. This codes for CASRHTSGRANEQFF.